Listed below are T cell receptor beta chains from one sample, sequenced in a study of monozygotic twins with inflammatory bowel disease. Each CDR3 protein gets one entry in TCRdb, which reprocessed the 5' RACE reads and gives no DNA. This sample's table reports approximately 200,000 distinct CDR3 sequences. Material: blood. The receptors come from a human donor with ulcerative colitis or Crohn's disease, or a healthy co-twin of an affected twin (not recorded which). Each CDR3 is given with its conserved first and last residue.

V gene	J gene	CDR3 protein
TRBV18	TRBJ1-5	CASRQGTNQPQHF
TRBV12-3/TRBV12-4	TRBJ1-1	CASSHPTGPRSAFF
TRBV7-2	TRBJ2-4	CASSLSDIQYF
TRBV5-1	TRBJ2-1	CASSLATSGGYNEQFF
TRBV2	TRBJ2-5	CASNPRDRQETQYF
TRBV5-1	TRBJ1-4	CASSRDADEKLFF
TRBV27	TRBJ1-1	CASKDSYTEAFF
TRBV7-9	TRBJ2-1	CASSSRQGVSYNEQFF
TRBV5-1	TRBJ2-7	CASSLGQPSSYEQYF
TRBV14	TRBJ1-1	CASSQDLPGTEAFF
TRBV6-1	TRBJ2-3	CASRGPTGQETDTQYF
TRBV7-9	TRBJ1-5	CASSLGDSHNQPQHF
TRBV3-1	TRBJ1-3	CASSQDGGRNTIYF
TRBV11-2	TRBJ1-1	CASSLAPGANTEAFF
TRBV30	TRBJ1-6	CAWTGGSYNSPLHF
TRBV7-2	TRBJ2-7	CASSLDHNTRNEQYF
TRBV6-1	TRBJ2-5	CASTSGWSAVQETQYF
TRBV10-3	TRBJ1-2	CAISEFTGTGYGYTF
TRBV6-5	TRBJ2-7	CASSYYQVGTSGLDYEQYF
TRBV29-1	TRBJ2-7	CSVEDLVGGQGKGEQYF
TRBV21-1	TRBJ2-7	CASSNTRPGPYEQYF
TRBV20-1	TRBJ2-1	CSATTGADNNEQFF
TRBV5-1	TRBJ2-3	CASSLAGLNPSTDTQYF
TRBV19	TRBJ1-2	CANRPSGRRYGYTF
TRBV5-1	TRBJ2-5	CASSFQGGVETQYF
TRBV5-1	TRBJ2-5	CASSKGETQYF
TRBV5-6	TRBJ2-2	CASSLAGGLDTGELFF
TRBV19	TRBJ2-4	CASSQRTEENIQYF
TRBV7-2	TRBJ2-3	CASSAQGSKTDTQYF
TRBV7-6	TRBJ2-5	CASSGELGGETQYF
TRBV6-5	TRBJ2-1	CASSYSRLAGLNEQFF
TRBV30	TRBJ2-5	CAFSGTGKETQYF
TRBV10-3	TRBJ2-5	CAISSDRRGETQYF
TRBV7-6	TRBJ1-3	CASSLAGTNSGNTIYF
TRBV12-3/TRBV12-4	TRBJ1-1	CASTTGTAEAFF
TRBV20-1	TRBJ1-4	CSARDGSKPTNEKLFF
TRBV14	TRBJ2-3	CASSQGAVATQYF